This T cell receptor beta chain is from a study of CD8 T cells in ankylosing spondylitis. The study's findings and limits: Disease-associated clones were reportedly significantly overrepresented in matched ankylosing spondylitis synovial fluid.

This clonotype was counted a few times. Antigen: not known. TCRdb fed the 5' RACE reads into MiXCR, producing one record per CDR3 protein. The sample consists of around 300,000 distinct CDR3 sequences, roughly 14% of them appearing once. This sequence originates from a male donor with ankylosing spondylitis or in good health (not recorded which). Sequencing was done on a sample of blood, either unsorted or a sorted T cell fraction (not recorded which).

The CDR3 DNA sequence: TGCGCCAGCAGCCGAGAGACAGGTTCGAACACCGGGGAGCTGTTTTTT. Its protein is CASSRETGSNTGELFF. The chain combines TRBV4-1 with TRBJ2-2; tentatively, D is TRBD1 (6 bases). The CDR3 extends over 16 amino acids. Trimming removed 4 bases from V and 0 bases from J, with 12 bases in between. Germline loops: CDR1 MGHRA, CDR2 YSYEKL.